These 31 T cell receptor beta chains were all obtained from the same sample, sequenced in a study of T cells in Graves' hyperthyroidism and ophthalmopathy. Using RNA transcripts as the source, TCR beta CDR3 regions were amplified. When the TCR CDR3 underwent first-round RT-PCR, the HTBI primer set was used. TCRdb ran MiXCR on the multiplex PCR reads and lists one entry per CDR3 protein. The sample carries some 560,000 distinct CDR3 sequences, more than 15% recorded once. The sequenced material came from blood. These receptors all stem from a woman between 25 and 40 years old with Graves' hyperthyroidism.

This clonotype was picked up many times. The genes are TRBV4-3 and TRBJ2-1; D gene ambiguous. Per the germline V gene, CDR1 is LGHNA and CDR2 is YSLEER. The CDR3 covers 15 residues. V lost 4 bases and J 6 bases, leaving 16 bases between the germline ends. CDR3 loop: CASSPHAGQSNEQFF. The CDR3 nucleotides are TGCGCCAGCAGCCCCCACGCCGGCCAGAGCAATGAGCAGTTCTTC.

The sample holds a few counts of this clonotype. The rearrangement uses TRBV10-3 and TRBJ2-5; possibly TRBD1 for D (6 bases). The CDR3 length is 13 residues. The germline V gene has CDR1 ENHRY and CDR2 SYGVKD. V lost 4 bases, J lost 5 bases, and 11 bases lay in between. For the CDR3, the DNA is TGTGCCATCAGTGGGACAGTCGGCGAGACCCAGTACTTC. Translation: CAISGTVGETQYF.

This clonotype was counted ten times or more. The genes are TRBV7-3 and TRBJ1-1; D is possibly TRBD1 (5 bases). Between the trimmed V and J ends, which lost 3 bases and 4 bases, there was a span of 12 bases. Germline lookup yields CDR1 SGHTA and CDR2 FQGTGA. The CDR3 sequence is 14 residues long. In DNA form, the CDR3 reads TGTGCCAGCAGCTTCAGGGATTATAGCACTGAAGCTTTCTTT. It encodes CASSFRDYSTEAFF.

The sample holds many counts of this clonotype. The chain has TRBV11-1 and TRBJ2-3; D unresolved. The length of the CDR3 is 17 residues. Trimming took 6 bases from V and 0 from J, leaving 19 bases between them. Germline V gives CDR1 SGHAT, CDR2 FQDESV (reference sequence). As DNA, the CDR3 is TGTGCCAGCAGTCGATCTATTGGGATATCTAGCACAGATACGCAGTATTTT. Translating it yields CASSRSIGISSTDTQYF. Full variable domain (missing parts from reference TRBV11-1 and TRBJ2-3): EAEVAQSPRYKITEKSQAVAFWCDPISGHATLYWYRQILGQGPELLVQFQDESVVDDSQLPKDRFSAERLKGVDSTLKIQPAELGDSAMYLCASSRSIGISSTDTQYFGPGTRLTVL.

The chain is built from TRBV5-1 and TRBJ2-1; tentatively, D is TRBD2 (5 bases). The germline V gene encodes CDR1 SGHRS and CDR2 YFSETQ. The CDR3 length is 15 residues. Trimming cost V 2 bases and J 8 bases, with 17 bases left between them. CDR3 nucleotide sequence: TGCGCCAGCAGCTTAACCGGGAATGGGTTGGATGAGCAGTTCTTC. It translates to CASSLTGNGLDEQFF.

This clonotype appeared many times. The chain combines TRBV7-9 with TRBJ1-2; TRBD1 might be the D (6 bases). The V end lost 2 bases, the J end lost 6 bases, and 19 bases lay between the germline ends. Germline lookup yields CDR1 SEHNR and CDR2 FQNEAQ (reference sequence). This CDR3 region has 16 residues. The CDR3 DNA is TGTGCCAGCAGCTTAAAGGGGGGTATGGAAGGCCATGGCTACACCTTC. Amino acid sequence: CASSLKGGMEGHGYTF.

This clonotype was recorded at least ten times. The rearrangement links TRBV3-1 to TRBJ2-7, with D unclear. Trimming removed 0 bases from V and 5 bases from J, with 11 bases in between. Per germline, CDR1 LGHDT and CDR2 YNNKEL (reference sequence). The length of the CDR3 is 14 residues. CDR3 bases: TGTGCCAGCAGCCAAGAGTGGGCTGTGAACGAGCAGTACTTC. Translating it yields CASSQEWAVNEQYF.

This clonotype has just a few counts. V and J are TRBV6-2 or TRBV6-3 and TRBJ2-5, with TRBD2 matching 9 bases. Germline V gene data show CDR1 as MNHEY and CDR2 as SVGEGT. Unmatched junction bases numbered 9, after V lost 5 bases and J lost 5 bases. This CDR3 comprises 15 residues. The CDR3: CASSRAGGPLETQYF. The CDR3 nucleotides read TGTGCCAGCAGTCGGGCGGGAGGGCCCTTGGAGACCCAGTACTTC.

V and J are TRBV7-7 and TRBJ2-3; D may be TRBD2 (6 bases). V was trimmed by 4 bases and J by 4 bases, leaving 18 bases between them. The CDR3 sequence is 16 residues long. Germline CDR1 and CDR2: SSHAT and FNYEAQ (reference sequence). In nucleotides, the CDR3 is TGTGCCAGCAGCTCAGGGACTCAGGGTTTTCCAGATACGCAGTATTTT. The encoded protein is CASSSGTQGFPDTQYF.

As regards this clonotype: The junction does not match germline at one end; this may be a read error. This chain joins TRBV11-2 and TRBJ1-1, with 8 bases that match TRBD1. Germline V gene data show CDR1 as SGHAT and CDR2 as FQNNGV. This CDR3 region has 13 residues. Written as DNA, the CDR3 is TGTGCCTGCAGCCTGGACAGGGATAATAAAGCTTTCTTT. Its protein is CACSLDRDNKAFF.

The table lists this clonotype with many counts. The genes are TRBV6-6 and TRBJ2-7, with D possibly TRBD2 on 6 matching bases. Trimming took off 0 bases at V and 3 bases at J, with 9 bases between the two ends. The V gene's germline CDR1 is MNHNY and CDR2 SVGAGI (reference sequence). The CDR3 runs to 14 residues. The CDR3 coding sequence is TGTGCCAGCAGTTACTCGGTCGGGAGCTACGAGCAGTACTTC. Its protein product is CASSYSVGSYEQYF.

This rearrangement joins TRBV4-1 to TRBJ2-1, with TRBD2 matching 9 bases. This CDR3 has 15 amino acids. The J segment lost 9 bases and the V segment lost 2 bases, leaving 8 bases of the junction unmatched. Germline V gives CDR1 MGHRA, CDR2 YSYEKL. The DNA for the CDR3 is TGCGCCAGCAGCCAACATCCTAGCGGGATGGGTGAGCAGTTCTTC. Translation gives CASSQHPSGMGEQFF.

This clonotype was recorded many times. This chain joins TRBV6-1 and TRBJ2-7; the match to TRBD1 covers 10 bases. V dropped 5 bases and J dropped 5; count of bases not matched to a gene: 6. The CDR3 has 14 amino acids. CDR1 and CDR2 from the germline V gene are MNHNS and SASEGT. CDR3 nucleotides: TGTGCCAGCAGTCTGACAGGGGGCTTGGACGAGCAGTACTTC. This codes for CASSLTGGLDEQYF.

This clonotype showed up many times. The CDR3 loop is CASSPRGWTGKYEQYF. Here the CDR3 DNA reads TGTGCCAGCAGCCCTCGGGGGTGGACAGGGAAGTACGAGCAGTACTTC. The genes are TRBV28 and TRBJ2-7, with TRBD1 matching 8 bases. CDR3 size: 16 residues. V trimming: 6 bases; J trimming: 4 bases; junction bases outside the gene matches: 14. Germline loops: CDR1 MDHEN, CDR2 SYDVKM.

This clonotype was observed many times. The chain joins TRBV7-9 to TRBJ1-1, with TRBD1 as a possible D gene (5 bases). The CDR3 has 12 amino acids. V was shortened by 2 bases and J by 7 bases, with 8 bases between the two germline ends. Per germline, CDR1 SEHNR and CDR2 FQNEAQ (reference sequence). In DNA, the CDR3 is TGTGCCAGCAGCTTACAAGGGGATGAAGCTTTCTTT. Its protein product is CASSLQGDEAFF.

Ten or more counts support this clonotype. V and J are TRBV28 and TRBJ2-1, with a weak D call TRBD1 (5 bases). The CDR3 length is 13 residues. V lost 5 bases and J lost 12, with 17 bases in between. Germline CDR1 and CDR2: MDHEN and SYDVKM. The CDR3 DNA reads TGTGCCAGCAGTGGTGGGGCTAGTCTGGGGCAGTTCTTC. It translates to CASSGGASLGQFF.

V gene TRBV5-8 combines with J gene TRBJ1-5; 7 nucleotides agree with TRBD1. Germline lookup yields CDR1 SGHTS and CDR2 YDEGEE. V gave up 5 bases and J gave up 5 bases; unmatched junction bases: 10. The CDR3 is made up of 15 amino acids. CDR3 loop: CASSQGPGGDQPQHF. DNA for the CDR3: TGTGCCAGCAGTCAGGGACCAGGGGGAGATCAGCCCCAGCATTTT.

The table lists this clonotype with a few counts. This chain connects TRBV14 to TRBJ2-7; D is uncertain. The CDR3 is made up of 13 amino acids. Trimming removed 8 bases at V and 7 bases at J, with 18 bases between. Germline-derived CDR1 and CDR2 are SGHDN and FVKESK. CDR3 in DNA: TGTGCCAGCGCTACGCGGACGGGTGGGGAGCAGTACTTC. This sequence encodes CASATRTGGEQYF.

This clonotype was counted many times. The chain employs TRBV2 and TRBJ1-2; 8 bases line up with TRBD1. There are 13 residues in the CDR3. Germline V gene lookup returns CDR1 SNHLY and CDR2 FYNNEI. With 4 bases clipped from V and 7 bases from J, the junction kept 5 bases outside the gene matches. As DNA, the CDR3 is TGTGCCAGCAGTGTGGACAGGGTTGCTGGCTACACCTTC. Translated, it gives CASSVDRVAGYTF. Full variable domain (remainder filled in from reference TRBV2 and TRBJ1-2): EPEVTQTPSHQVTQMGQEVILRCVPISNHLYFYWYRQILGQKVEFLVSFYNNEISEKSEIFDDQFSVERPDGSNFTLKIRSTKLEDSAMYFCASSVDRVAGYTFGSGTRLTVV.

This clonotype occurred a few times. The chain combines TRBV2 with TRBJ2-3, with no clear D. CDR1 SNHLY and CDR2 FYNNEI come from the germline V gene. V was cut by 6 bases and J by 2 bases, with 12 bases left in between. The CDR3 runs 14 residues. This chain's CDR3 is CASRETAITDTQYF. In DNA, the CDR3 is TGTGCCAGCAGAGAGACGGCCATCACAGATACGCAGTATTTT.

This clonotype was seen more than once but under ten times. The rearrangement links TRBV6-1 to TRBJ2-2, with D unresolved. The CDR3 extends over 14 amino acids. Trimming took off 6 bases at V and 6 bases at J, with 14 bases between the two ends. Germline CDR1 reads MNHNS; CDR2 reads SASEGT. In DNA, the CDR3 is TGTGCCAGCAGCGCCGGACCCTCATCCGGGGAGCTGTTTTTT. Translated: CASSAGPSSGELFF.

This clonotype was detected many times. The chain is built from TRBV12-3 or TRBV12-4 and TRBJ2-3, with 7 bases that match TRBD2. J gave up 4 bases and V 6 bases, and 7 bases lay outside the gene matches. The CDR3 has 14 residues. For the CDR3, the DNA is TGTGCCAGCAGGAGCGGGATTGTCGCAGATACGCAGTATTTT. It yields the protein CASRSGIVADTQYF.

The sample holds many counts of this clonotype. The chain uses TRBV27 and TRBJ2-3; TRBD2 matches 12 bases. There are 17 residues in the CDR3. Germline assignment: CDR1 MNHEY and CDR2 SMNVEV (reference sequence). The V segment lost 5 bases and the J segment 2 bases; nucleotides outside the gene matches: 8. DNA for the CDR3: TGTGCCAGCAGTACTCAGGGACTAGCGGGCAACACAGATACGCAGTATTTT. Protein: CASSTQGLAGNTDTQYF.

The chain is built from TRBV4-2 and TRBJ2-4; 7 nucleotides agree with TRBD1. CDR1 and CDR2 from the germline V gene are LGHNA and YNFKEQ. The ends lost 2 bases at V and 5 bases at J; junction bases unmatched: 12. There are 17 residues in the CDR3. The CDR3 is CASSQIGGQKLENIQYF. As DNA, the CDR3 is TGTGCCAGCAGCCAAATAGGGGGCCAAAAACTCGAAAACATTCAGTACTTC.

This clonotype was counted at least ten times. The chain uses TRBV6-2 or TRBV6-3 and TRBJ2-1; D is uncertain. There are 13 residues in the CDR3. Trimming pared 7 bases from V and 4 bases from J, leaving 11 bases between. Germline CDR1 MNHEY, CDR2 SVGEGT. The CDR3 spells CASKNNYYNEQFF. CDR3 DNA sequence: TGTGCCAGCAAGAATAACTATTACAATGAGCAGTTCTTC.

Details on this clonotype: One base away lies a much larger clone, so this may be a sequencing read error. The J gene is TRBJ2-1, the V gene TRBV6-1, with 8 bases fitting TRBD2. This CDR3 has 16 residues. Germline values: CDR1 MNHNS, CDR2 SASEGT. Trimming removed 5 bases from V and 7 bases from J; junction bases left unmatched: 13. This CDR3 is CASSLREARQGNEQFF. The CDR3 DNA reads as TGTGCCAGCAGTCTGCGGGAGGCCCGCCAGGGAAATGAGCAGTTCTTC.

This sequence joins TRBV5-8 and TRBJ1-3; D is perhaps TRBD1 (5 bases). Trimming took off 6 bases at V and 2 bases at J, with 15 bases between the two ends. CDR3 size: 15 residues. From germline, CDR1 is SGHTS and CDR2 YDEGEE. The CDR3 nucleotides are TGTGCCAGCATCGTAGGGGAATCGGCTGGAAACACCATATATTTT. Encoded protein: CASIVGESAGNTIYF.

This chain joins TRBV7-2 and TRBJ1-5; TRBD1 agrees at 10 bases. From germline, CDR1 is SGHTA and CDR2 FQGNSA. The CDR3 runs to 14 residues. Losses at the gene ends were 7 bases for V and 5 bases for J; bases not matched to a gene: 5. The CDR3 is CASTTGTGDQPQHF. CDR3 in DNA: TGTGCCAGCACCACCGGGACAGGGGATCAGCCCCAGCATTTT.

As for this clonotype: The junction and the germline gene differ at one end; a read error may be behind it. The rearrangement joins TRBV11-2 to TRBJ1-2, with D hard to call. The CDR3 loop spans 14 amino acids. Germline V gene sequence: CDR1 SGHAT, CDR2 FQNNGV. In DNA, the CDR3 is TGTGCCAGCGGCTTAGGAACAGTCAACTATGGCTACACCTTC. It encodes CASGLGTVNYGYTF.

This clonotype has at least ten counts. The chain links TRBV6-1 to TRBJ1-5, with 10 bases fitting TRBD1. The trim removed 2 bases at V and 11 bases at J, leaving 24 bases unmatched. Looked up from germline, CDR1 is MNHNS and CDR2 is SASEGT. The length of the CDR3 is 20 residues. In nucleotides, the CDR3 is TGTGCCAGCAGTGAACCTGTTCCGGGACAGGGGCCCTTTTATTCCCCAGCCCAGCATTTT. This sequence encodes CASSEPVPGQGPFYSPAQHF.

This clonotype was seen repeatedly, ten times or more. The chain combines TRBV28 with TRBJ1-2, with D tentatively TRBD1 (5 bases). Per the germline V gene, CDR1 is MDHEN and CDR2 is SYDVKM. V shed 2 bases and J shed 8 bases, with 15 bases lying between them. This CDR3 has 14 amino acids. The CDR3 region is CASSLVTGEKGYTF. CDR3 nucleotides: TGTGCCAGCAGTTTAGTTACGGGGGAAAAGGGCTACACCTTC.